Shown below are 6 T cell receptor beta chains from a single sample sequenced in a study of cytomegalovirus exposure and HLA in healthy donors. The PCR used 60 Vbeta and 13 Jbeta primers. The assay was immunoSEQ multiplex PCR, and TCRdb's table has in-frame clones only and misses some. The sample table includes tens of thousands of clones. The material sequenced was PBMCs. These receptors were collected from a human donor in good health.

The rearrangement uses TRBV6-1 and TRBJ1-4; 11 bases align to TRBD1. The CDR3 runs 18 residues. Trimming cost V 4 bases and J 1 base; bases outside gene matches: 8. Germline V gene data show CDR1 as MNHNS and CDR2 as SASEGT. CDR3 bases: TGTGCCAGCAGTGGGCCGGGACAGGGGGGAGTAACTAATGAAAAACTGTTTTTT. Its translation is CASSGPGQGGVTNEKLFF.

This chain uses TRBV5-1 with TRBJ2-3; D possibly corresponds to TRBD2 (5 bases). The CDR3 extends over 14 amino acids. Trimming removed 4 bases from V and 5 bases from J, with 14 bases in between. Germline V gives CDR1 SGHRS, CDR2 YFSETQ. The CDR3 DNA reads as TGCGCCAGCAGCCCGATCGGGGTTAAAGATACGCAGTATTTT. Translated: CASSPIGVKDTQYF.

On this clone: Other DNA sequences in the same sample also yield this CDR3. This chain uses TRBV5-6 with TRBJ1-2; no clear D. Germline V gene sequence: CDR1 SGHDT, CDR2 YYEEEE. This CDR3 has 13 residues. Trimming pared 3 bases from V and 4 bases from J, leaving 10 bases between. The CDR3, as DNA: TGTGCCAGCAGCTCTCCAGGAGGCTATGGCTACACCTTC. Translating gives CASSSPGGYGYTF. The variable domain in full, completed from reference TRBV5-6 and TRBJ1-2, reads DAGVTQSPTHLIKTRGQQVTLRCSPKSGHDTVSWYQQALGQGPQFIFQYYEEEERQRGNFPDRFSGHQFPNYSSELNVNALLLGDSALYLCASSSPGGYGYTFGSGTRLTVV.

The chain has TRBV6-1 and TRBJ2-3, with TRBD2 matching over 9 bases. From germline, CDR1 is MNHNS and CDR2 SASEGT. This CDR3 contains 16 residues. With 2 bases clipped from V and 3 bases from J, the junction kept 6 bases outside the gene matches. The CDR3 loop is CASSEISGGRTDTQYF. In DNA form, the CDR3 reads TGTGCCAGCAGTGAAATAAGCGGGGGGCGAACAGATACGCAGTATTTT.

The gene calls are TRBV5-6 and TRBJ1-2; 10 bases are a match to TRBD1. The CDR3 spans 15 residues. The junction had 7 bases not matched to a gene; V was cut back by 1 base and J by 7 bases. CDR1 is SGHDT and CDR2 is YYEEEE in the germline V gene. This chain's CDR3 is CASSLIGQGVLGYTF. For the CDR3, the DNA is TGTGCCAGCAGCTTGATCGGACAGGGGGTTCTTGGCTACACCTTC.

CDR3 sequence (DNA): TGTGCCATCGGATCCAAGGGACTAGCGGGGGCCGGGGGTGAGCAGTTCTTC. Its translation: CAIGSKGLAGAGGEQFF. The chain is built from TRBV10-3 and TRBJ2-1; 14 nucleotides match TRBD2. V was clipped by 8 bases and J by 9 bases; unmatched bases: 15. This CDR3 has 17 residues. CDR1 is ENHRY and CDR2 is SYGVKD in the germline V gene.